The sequence of this TCR beta chain was determined in a study of blood T cells in healthy people across ages. CDR1 DFQATT and CDR2 SNEGSKA come from the germline V gene (reference sequence). This CDR3 spans 12 amino acids. V was shortened by 1 base and J by 11 bases, with 14 bases between the two germline ends. On this clonotype: Antigen: not known.

It was with a sample-barcoded 5' primer and a J-beta primer mix that a second PCR of about 6 to 11 cycles was run. TCRdb reprocessed the 5' RACE reads via MiXCR and lists one record per CDR3 protein. The sample contains fewer than 900,000 distinct CDR3 sequences, 43% of which appear only once. Study-level points and caveats: With age, beta diversity per million T cells declined roughly linearly, significantly by 30 to 40.

Staff drew around 10 milliliters of peripheral blood from each donor. The sequence was collected from a woman between 55 and 75 years old in good health. The chain is built from TRBV20-1 and TRBJ2-5, with TRBD2 as a possible D gene (5 bases). The sample consisted of blood. Here the CDR3 DNA reads TGCAGTGCTAGAGTGACTGTTGGCGGGCAGTACTTC. Translation gives CSARVTVGGQYF.